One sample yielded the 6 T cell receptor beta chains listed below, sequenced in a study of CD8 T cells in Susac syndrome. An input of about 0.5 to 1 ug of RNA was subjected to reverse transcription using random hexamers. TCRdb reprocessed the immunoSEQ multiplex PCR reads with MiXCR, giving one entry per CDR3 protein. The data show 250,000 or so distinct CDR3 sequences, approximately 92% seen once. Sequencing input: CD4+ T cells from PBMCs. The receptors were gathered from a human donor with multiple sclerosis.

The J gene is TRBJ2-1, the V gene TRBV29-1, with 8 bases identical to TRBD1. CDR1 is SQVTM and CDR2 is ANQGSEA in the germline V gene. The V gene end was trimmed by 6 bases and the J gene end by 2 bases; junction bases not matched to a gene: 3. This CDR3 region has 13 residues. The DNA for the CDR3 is TGCAGCGTGAGACAGGGGACCTACAATGAGCAGTTCTTC. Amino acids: CSVRQGTYNEQFF.

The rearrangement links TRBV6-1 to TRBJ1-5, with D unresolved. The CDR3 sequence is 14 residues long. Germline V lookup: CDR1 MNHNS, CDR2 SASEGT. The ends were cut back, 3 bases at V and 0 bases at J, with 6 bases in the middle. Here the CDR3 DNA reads TGTGCCAGCAGTGACAGGACTAGCAATCAGCCCCAGCATTTT. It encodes CASSDRTSNQPQHF.

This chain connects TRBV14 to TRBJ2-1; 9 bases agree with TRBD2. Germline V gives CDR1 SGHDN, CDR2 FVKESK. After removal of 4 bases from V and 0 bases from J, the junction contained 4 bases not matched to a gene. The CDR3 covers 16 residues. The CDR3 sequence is CASSPTSGYSYNEQFF. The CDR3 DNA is TGTGCCAGCAGCCCGACTAGCGGTTACTCCTACAATGAGCAGTTCTTC. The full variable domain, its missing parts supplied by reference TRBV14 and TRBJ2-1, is EAGVTQFPSHSVIEKGQTVTLRCDPISGHDNLYWYRRVMGKEIKFLLHFVKESKQDESGMPNNRFLAERTGGTYSTLKVQPAELEDSGVYFCASSPTSGYSYNEQFFGPGTRLTVL.

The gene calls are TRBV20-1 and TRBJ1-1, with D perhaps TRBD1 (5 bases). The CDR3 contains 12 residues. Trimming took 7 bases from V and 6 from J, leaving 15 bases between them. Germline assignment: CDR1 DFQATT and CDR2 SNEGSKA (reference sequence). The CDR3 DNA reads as TGCAGTGGGAGGGGAAATAAAGCTGAAGCTTTCTTT. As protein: CSGRGNKAEAFF.

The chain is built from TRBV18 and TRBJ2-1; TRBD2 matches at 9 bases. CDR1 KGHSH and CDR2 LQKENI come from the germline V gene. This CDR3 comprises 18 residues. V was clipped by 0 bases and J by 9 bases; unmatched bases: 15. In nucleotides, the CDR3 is TGTGCCAGCTCACCACCGAGGATTGCGGCGGGAGGGCCCAGTGAGCAGTTCTTC. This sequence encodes CASSPPRIAAGGPSEQFF.

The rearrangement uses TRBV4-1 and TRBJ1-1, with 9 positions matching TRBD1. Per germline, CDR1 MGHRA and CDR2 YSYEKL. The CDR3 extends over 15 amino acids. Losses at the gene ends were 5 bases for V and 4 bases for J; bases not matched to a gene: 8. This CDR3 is CASSSTGGGGTEAFF. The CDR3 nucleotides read TGCGCCAGCAGCAGCACAGGGGGCGGCGGCACTGAAGCTTTCTTT.